The 6 T cell receptor beta chains below were found in one sample sequenced in a study of shared clonotypes between healthy human individuals. TCRdb keeps only in-frame clones here, not all; method: immunoSEQ multiplex PCR. The table includes about 2.3 million clones, 92% detected once. Sequencing was done on a sample of naive CD4+ T cells from PBMCs. Subset of the sample: CD45RA+ positively selected. Receptor source: a man aged 18 to 30 in good health. Some clones in this sample may be carry-over from other donors' samples.

The chain employs TRBV27 and TRBJ2-1; D possibly corresponds to TRBD1 (6 bases). This CDR3 spans 13 amino acids. Between the trimmed V and J ends, which lost 5 bases and 8 bases, there was a span of 13 bases. The germline gives CDR1 MNHEY, CDR2 SMNVEV (reference sequence). Written as DNA, the CDR3 is TGTGCCAGCAGTGTGTTGGGGGCGGATGAGCAGTTCTTC. Amino acids: CASSVLGADEQFF.

The chain is built from TRBV29-1 and TRBJ2-3; D is possibly TRBD2 (6 bases). V gave up 4 bases and J gave up 5 bases, with 13 bases separating them. The CDR3 has 13 amino acids. Germline lookup yields CDR1 SQVTM and CDR2 ANQGSEA. CDR3 region: CSVAGVIRDTQYF. For the CDR3, the DNA is TGCAGCGTTGCGGGGGTAATTCGAGATACGCAGTATTTT.

This clone occurred a few times. The chain is built from TRBV2 and TRBJ1-3, with a weak D call TRBD1 (5 bases). The germline gives CDR1 SNHLY, CDR2 FYNNEI. The CDR3 length is 14 residues. V lost 5 bases to trimming and J lost 1 base, with 9 bases between them. In nucleotides, the CDR3 is TGTGCCAGCAGTTACGACAGTTCTGGAAACACCATATATTTT. This gives the protein CASSYDSSGNTIYF.

This chain links TRBV5-1 with TRBJ1-2; D is possibly TRBD1 (5 bases). CDR3 length: 16 amino acids. Germline assignment: CDR1 SGHRS and CDR2 YFSETQ. Trimming took 0 bases from V and 4 from J, leaving 16 bases between them. CDR3 sequence reads: CASSLGSTGAGYGYTF. In nucleotides, the CDR3 is TGCGCCAGCAGCTTGGGGTCAACAGGCGCGGGCTATGGCTACACCTTC.

This chain joins TRBV5-1 and TRBJ2-3; D remains unclear. The V and J ends lost 0 bases and 4 bases respectively, with 12 bases between them. CDR1 is SGHRS, CDR2 YFSETQ, per germline. This CDR3 comprises 15 residues. CDR3 region: CASSLAAGVSDTQYF. The CDR3, as DNA: TGCGCCAGCAGCTTGGCGGCCGGTGTTTCAGATACGCAGTATTTT.

The chain has TRBV10-3 and TRBJ1-2; D not certain. The V gene's germline CDR1 is ENHRY and CDR2 SYGVKD. Trimming removed 10 bases at V and 2 bases at J, with 11 bases between. CDR3 length: 12 residues. CDR3 region: CATEAGNYGYTF. Written as DNA, the CDR3 is TGTGCCACCGAGGCGGGGAACTATGGCTACACCTTC.